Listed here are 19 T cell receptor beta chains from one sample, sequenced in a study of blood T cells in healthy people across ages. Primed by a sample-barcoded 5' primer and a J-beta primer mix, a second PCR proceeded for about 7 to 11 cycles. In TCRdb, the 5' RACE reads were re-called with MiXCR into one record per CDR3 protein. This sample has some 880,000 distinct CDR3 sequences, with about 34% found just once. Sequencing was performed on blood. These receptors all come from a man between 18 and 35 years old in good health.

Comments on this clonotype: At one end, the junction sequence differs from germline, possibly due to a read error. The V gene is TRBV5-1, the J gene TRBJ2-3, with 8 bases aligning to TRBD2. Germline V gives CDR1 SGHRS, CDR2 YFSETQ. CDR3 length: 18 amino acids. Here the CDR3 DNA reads TGCGCCAGCAGCTTGGCCGGGAGACTTCGGACTAGCACAGAGACGCAGTATTTT. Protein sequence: CASSLAGRLRTSTETQYF.

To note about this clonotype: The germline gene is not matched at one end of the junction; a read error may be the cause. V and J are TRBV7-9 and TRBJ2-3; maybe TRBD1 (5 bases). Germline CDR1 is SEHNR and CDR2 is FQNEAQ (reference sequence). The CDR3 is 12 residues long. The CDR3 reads CASSLQTDTLYF. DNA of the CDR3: TGTGCCAGCAGCTTACAGACAGATACGCTGTATTTT. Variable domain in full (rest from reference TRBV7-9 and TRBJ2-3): DTGVSQNPRHKITKRGQNVTFRCDPISEHNRLYWYRQTLGQGPEFLTYFQNEAQLEKSRLLSDRFSAERPKGSFSTLEIQRTEQGDSAMYLCASSLQTDTLYFGPGTRLTVL.

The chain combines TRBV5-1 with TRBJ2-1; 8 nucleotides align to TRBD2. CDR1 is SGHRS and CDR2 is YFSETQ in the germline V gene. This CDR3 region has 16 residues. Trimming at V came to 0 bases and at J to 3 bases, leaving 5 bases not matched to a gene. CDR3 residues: CASSLVGRGDYNEQFF. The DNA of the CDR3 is TGCGCCAGCAGCTTGGTTGGGCGGGGGGACTACAATGAGCAGTTCTTC.

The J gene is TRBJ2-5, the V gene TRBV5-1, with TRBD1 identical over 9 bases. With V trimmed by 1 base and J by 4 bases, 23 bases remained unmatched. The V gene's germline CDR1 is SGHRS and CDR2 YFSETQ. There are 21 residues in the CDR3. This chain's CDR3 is CASSLYPIRDRVTVLPETQYF. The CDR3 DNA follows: TGCGCCAGCAGCTTGTACCCCATCCGGGACAGGGTCACCGTCCTCCCAGAGACCCAGTACTTC.

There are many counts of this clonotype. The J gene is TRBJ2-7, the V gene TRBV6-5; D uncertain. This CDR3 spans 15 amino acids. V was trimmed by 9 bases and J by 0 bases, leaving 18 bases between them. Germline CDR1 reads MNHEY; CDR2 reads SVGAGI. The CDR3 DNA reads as TGTGCCAGGATATTAGGCAGACTTTACTCCTACGAGCAGTACTTC. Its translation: CARILGRLYSYEQYF.

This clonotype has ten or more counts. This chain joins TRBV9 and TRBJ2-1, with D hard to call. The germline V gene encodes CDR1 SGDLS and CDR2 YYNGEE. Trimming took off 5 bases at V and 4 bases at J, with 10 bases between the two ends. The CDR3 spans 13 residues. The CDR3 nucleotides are TGTGCCAGCAGGGAGATGGGGTACAATGAGCAGTTCTTC. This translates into CASREMGYNEQFF.

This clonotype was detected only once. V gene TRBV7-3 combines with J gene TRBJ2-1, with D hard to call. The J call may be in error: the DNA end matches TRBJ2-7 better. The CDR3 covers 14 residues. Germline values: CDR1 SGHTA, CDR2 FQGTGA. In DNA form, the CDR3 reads TGTGCCAGCAGCTTATCTGGTGGACCCAATGAGCAGTACTTC. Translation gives CASSLSGGPNEQYF.

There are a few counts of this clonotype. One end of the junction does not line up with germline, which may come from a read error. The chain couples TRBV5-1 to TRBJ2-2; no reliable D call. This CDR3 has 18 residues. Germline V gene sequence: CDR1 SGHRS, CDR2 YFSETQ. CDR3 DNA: TGCGCCAACAGCTTAAGCCCGATTTCTCCCCGGAACACCGGGGAGCTGTTTTTT. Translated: CANSLSPISPRNTGELFF.

The CDR3 is CASSSTGTGAYGYTF. In DNA form, the CDR3 reads TGTGCCAGCAGTTCGACCGGGACAGGAGCCTATGGCTACACCTTC. This chain links TRBV6-2 or TRBV6-3 with TRBJ1-2, with 8 bases identical to TRBD1. The CDR3 extends over 15 amino acids. V shed 4 bases, J shed 4 bases, and the junction held 8 bases outside the gene matches. Germline V gene lookup returns CDR1 MNHEY and CDR2 SVGEGT.

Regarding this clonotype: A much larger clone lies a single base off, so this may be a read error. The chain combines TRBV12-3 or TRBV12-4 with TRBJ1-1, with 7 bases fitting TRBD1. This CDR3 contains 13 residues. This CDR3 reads CASSQQGNAEAFF. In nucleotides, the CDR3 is TGTGCCAGCAGCCAACAGGGGAACGCTGAAGCTTTCTTT.

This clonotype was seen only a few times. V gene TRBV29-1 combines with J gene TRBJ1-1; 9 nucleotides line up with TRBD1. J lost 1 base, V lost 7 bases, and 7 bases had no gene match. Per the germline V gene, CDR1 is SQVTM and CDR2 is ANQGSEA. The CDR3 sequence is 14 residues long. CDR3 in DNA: TGCAGCGCCTGGGACAGGGCAAGGAACACTGAAGCTTTCTTT. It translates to CSAWDRARNTEAFF.

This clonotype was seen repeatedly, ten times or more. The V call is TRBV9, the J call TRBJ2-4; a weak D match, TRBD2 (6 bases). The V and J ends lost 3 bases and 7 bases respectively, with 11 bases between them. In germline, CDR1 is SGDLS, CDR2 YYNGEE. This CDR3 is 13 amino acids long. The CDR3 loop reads CASSGGGENIQYF. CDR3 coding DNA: TGTGCCAGCAGCGGAGGAGGGGAGAACATTCAGTACTTC.

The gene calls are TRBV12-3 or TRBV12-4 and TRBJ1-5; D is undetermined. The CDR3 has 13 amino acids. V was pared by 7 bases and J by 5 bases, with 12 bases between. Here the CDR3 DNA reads TGTGCCAGCAACACCGGGGAGGATCAGCCCCAGCATTTT. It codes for CASNTGEDQPQHF.

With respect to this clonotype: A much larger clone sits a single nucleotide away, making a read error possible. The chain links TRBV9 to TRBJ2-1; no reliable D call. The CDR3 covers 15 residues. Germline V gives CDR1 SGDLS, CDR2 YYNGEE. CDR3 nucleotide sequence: TGTGTCAGCAGCGTAGGTGGAAACCCCGACAATGAGCAGTTCTTC. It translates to CVSSVGGNPDNEQFF. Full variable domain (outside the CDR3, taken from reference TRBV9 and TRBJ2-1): DSGVTQTPKHLITATGQRVTLRCSPRSGDLSVYWYQQSLDQGLQFLIQYYNGEERAKGNILERFSAQQFPDLHSELNLSSLELGDSALYFCVSSVGGNPDNEQFFGPGTRLTVL.

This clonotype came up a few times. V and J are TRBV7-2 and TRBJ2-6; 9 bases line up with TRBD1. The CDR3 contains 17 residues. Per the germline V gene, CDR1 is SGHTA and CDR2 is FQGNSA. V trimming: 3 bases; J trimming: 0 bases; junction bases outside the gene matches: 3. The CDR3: CASSFTTGGSGANVLTF. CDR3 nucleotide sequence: TGTGCCAGCAGCTTTACGACAGGGGGCTCTGGGGCCAACGTCCTGACTTTC.

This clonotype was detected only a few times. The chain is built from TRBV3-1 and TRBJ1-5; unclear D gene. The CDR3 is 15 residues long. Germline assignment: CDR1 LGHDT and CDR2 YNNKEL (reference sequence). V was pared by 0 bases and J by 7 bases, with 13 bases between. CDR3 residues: CASSQDVRSDQPQHF. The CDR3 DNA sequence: TGTGCCAGCAGCCAAGATGTGAGGAGCGACCAGCCCCAGCATTTT.

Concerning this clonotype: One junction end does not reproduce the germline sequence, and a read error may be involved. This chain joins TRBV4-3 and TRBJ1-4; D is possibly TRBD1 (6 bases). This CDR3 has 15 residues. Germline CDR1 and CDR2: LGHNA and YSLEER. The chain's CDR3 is CASGQGRIEGEKLFF. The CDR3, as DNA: TGCGCCAGCGGCCAGGGGAGAATCGAAGGGGAAAAACTGTTTTTT.

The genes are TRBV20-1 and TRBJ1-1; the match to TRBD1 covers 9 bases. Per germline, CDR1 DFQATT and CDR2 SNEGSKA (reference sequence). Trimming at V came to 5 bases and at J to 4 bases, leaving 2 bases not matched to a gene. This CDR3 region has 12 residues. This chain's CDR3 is CSAPDRGTEAFF. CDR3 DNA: TGCAGTGCTCCGGACAGGGGCACTGAAGCTTTCTTT.

The CDR3 loop reads CASSRPPSASSYNEQYF. The CDR3 bases are TGTGCCAGCAGCCGACCACCTAGCGCCAGCTCCTACAATGAGCAGTACTTC. This chain connects TRBV5-6 to TRBJ2-7; weak D call: TRBD2 (6 bases). With 4 bases removed from V and 7 bases from J, the gap between germline ends came to 27 bases. CDR3 size: 17 residues. The germline V gene has CDR1 SGHDT and CDR2 YYEEEE. The whole variable domain, remainder taken from reference TRBV5-6 and TRBJ2-7, is DAGVTQSPTHLIKTRGQQVTLRCSPKSGHDTVSWYQQALGQGPQFIFQYYEEEERQRGNFPDRFSGHQFPNYSSELNVNALLLGDSALYLCASSRPPSASSYNEQYFGPGTRLTVT.